Listed below are T cell receptor beta chains from one sample, sequenced in a study of Tregs in tolerant kidney transplant recipients. The protocol was immunoSEQ multiplex PCR, while the TCRdb copy is restricted to in-frame clones and leaves out a portion. Of 50,000 to 75,000 clones in the sample, approximately 85% were seen once. The sample here was Tregs from blood, taken before the transplant. The receptor source for this set is a human donor who received a combined kidney and bone marrow transplant. Both conserved end residues are part of each CDR3. D genes are given only for firm matches. A row's size may be missing; if present it is once, few, many or a size class.

cdr3_length | j_call | d_call | clone_size | v_call | cdr3_aa | cdr3_nt
18 | TRBJ2-7 | . | . | TRBV27 | CASSSRGGGGRKNYEQYF | TGTGCCAGCAGTTCTAGGGGCGGGGGCGGCCGGAAGAACTACGAGCAGTACTTC
15 | TRBJ2-5 | TRBD2 | . | TRBV19 | CASSIGTSGRETQYF | TGTGCCAGTAGTATAGGGACTAGCGGGAGGGAGACCCAGTACTTC
12 | TRBJ2-2 | . | . | TRBV5-1 | CASSDPTGELFF | TGCGCCAGCAGCGATCCCACCGGGGAGCTGTTTTTT
16 | TRBJ2-1 | TRBD2 | . | TRBV7-9 | CASSWLAGGPNNEQFF | TGTGCCAGCAGCTGGTTAGCGGGGGGGCCCAACAATGAGCAGTTCTTC
16 | TRBJ2-7 | . | . | TRBV5-6 | CASSLEGLTSSYEQYF | TGTGCCAGCAGCTTGGAAGGGCTTACAAGCTCCTACGAGCAGTACTTC
15 | TRBJ1-2 | . | . | TRBV7-2 | CASSLSAAANYGYTF | TGTGCCAGCAGCTTATCGGCTGCAGCTAACTATGGCTACACCTTC
11 | TRBJ2-2 | . | . | TRBV2 | CASSGGRELFF | TGTGCCAGCAGTGGGGGAAGGGAGCTGTTTTTT
20 | TRBJ1-5 | . | . | TRBV21-1 | CASSLGNGAGGNYSNQPQHF | TGTGCCAGCAGCTTAGGGAACGGAGCAGGGGGAAACTATAGCAATCAGCCCCAGCATTTT
12 | TRBJ2-5 | . | . | TRBV10-3 | CAISETKETQYF | TGTGCCATCAGTGAGACAAAGGAGACCCAGTACTTC
13 | TRBJ2-7 | . | few | TRBV10-3 | CAIMGAGGYEQYF | TGTGCCATCATGGGGGCAGGCGGCTACGAGCAGTACTTC
12 | TRBJ1-5 | . | . | TRBV10-3 | CAISGPNQPQHF | TGTGCCATCAGTGGACCTAATCAGCCCCAGCATTTT
15 | TRBJ2-1 | . | . | TRBV6-1 | CASRVRQVSYNEQFF | TGTGCCAGCAGAGTTAGACAGGTTTCTTACAATGAGCAGTTCTTC
13 | TRBJ2-7 | TRBD2 | . | TRBV11-2 | CASRLAGGQEQYF | TGTGCCAGCAGACTAGCGGGAGGGCAGGAGCAGTACTTC
17 | TRBJ2-1 | TRBD2 | . | TRBV5-1 | CASSFFAGGSSYNEQFF | TGCGCCAGCAGCTTCTTCGCCGGGGGGAGCTCCTACAATGAGCAGTTCTTC
15 | TRBJ2-4 | . | once | TRBV28 | CASRPPGLAKNIQYF | TGTGCCAGCAGGCCTCCAGGGCTAGCCAAAAACATTCAGTACTTC
15 | TRBJ1-3 | TRBD1 | . | TRBV18 | CASADRSSSGNTIYF | TGTGCCAGCGCGGACAGGTCTAGCTCTGGAAACACCATATATTTT
16 | TRBJ2-1 | . | . | TRBV7-9 | CASSGGRERVPNEQFF | TGTGCCAGCAGCGGGGGCAGGGAAAGAGTCCCCAATGAGCAGTTCTTC
16 | TRBJ1-1 | . | medium-sized | TRBV5-6 | CASSPLGGRKNTEAFF | TGTGCCAGCAGCCCTCTGGGGGGAAGAAAGAACACTGAAGCTTTCTTT
14 | TRBJ2-3 | . | . | TRBV7-2 | CASSPGDLPDTQYF | TGTGCCAGCAGCCCTGGGGATCTCCCAGATACGCAGTATTTT
17 | TRBJ2-5 | . | . | TRBV15 | CATSRTRGRRGGETQYF | TGTGCCACCAGCAGAACTCGGGGGCGACGGGGAGGAGAGACCCAGTACTTC
16 | TRBJ1-5 | . | . | TRBV28 | CASSSAAQDGNQPQHF | TGTGCCAGCAGCTCCGCGGCGCAGGACGGCAATCAGCCCCAGCATTTT
13 | TRBJ1-5 | . | . | TRBV5-6 | CASSLAGVRPQHF | TGTGCCAGCAGCTTGGCCGGGGTGCGGCCCCAGCATTTT
15 | TRBJ1-5 | TRBD1 | once | TRBV18 | CASSPAGGFNQPQHF | TGTGCCAGCTCACCGGCAGGGGGTTTCAATCAGCCCCAGCATTTT
17 | TRBJ2-5 | TRBD2 | . | TRBV7-7 | CASSSLAGGPLKETQYF | TGTGCCAGCAGCTCACTAGCGGGGGGCCCGTTAAAAGAGACCCAGTACTTC
13 | TRBJ2-4 | . | . | TRBV11-2 | CASSLVVDPTRYF | TGTGCCAGCAGCTTAGTGGTGGACCCCACGCGGTACTTC
15 | TRBJ1-1 | . | . | TRBV19 | CASSIAGLANTEAFF | TGTGCCAGTAGTATAGCAGGACTAGCAAACACTGAAGCTTTCTTT
13 | TRBJ1-3 | . | . | TRBV18 | CASSPDVGNTIYF | TGTGCCAGCTCACCCGACGTCGGAAACACCATATATTTT
14 | TRBJ2-2 | . | . | TRBV30 | CAWSVGLASGELFF | TGTGCCTGGAGTGTCGGCCTAGCATCCGGGGAGCTGTTTTTT
13 | TRBJ2-2 | . | once | TRBV6-1 | CASSGQNTGELFF | TGTGCCAGCAGTGGTCAGAACACCGGGGAGCTGTTTTTT
16 | TRBJ2-3 | . | . | TRBV6-5 | CASSSAAASQADTQYF | TGTGCCAGCAGTTCCGCGGCCGCATCTCAGGCGGATACGCAGTATTTT
10 | TRBJ1-2 | . | few | TRBV20-1 | CSATGLGYTF | TGCAGTGCTACGGGACTTGGCTACACCTTC
17 | TRBJ1-4 | . | . | TRBV4-1 | CASSPKPGGPSDEKLFF | TGCGCCAGCAGCCCCAAACCGGGGGGCCCGTCTGATGAAAAACTGTTTTTT
15 | TRBJ1-3 | TRBD1 | . | TRBV9 | CASSGGTASGNTIYF | TGTGCCAGCAGCGGCGGGACAGCCTCTGGAAACACCATATATTTT
16 | TRBJ2-5 | TRBD2 | . | TRBV7-2 | CASSLPGLAGGETQYF | TGTGCCAGCAGCCTGCCGGGACTAGCGGGGGGGGAGACCCAGTACTTC
13 | TRBJ2-2 | . | once | TRBV28 | CASRYWEAGELFF | TGTGCCAGCAGATATTGGGAGGCGGGGGAGCTGTTTTTT
13 | TRBJ1-6 | . | . | TRBV5-1 | CASSLGGGRPLHF | TGCGCCAGCAGCTTGGGCGGCGGGCGGCCCCTCCACTTT
15 | TRBJ1-2 | . | . | TRBV6-5 | CASSSAIRVGYGYTF | TGTGCCAGCAGTTCCGCTATTAGGGTGGGCTATGGCTACACCTTC
18 | TRBJ2-7 | TRBD1 | . | TRBV5-4 | CASSLDSWIQGASYEQYF | TGTGCCAGCAGCTTGGACAGTTGGATCCAGGGGGCTTCCTACGAGCAGTACTTC
10 | TRBJ1-2 | . | . | TRBV29-1 | CSVEEVSYTF | TGCAGCGTTGAGGAGGTGAGCTACACCTTC
17 | TRBJ2-6 | . | . | TRBV28 | CASSFFYTGSGANVLTF | TGTGCCAGCAGTTTCTTCTATACAGGGTCTGGGGCCAACGTCCTGACTTTC
13 | TRBJ1-1 | . | . | TRBV5-1 | CASSPGYYTEAFF | TGCGCCAGCAGCCCGGGTTATTACACTGAAGCTTTCTTT
15 | TRBJ1-4 | . | . | TRBV2 | CASSPLGSVREKLFF | TGTGCCAGCAGTCCCCTGGGGTCAGTAAGGGAAAAACTGTTTTTT
12 | TRBJ2-1 | . | . | TRBV19 | CASSIRVSEQFF | TGTGCCAGTAGCATTAGAGTTTCTGAGCAGTTCTTC
19 | TRBJ2-7 | . | . | TRBV18 | CASSKIPYMGEDGPYEQYF | TGTGCCAGCTCCAAAATCCCCTACATGGGTGAGGATGGGCCCTACGAGCAGTACTTC
16 | TRBJ1-4 | TRBD1 | . | TRBV18 | CASSPEGTGGAPKLFF | TGTGCCAGCTCACCGGAAGGGACAGGGGGCGCCCCGAAACTGTTTTTT